Included here is one T cell receptor (beta chain) sequence, with context. The specificity of this receptor is unknown. It has no much larger one-base neighbor in the sample; base qualities were not kept. The entry originates in a study of T cells after yellow fever vaccination (dated by TCRdb to about 2019). At the level of the whole study: Libraries from fractions with low cell numbers were prepared with the SMART-Seq v4 Ultra Low Input RNA kit. Bulk PBMC replicates and cell subsets were isolated from blood drawn at multiple timepoints before and after both primary and secondary immunization. To follow T-cell clones before and after primary and booster YFV17D yellow fever vaccination, bulk TCR alpha and beta repertoires were sequenced over time. Two healthy male donors made up the cohort, one aged 18 to 30 years and the other aged 30 to 40 years.

Study-level results and caveats: After the booster, most of the clones that had expanded following primary vaccination were detected again (96% of CD4 and roughly 90% of CD8), which suggests that memory was broadly maintained. The secondary T-cell response was found to be weaker but faster than the primary response, with a peak reached on day 5 rather than on day 15. A small share of clonotypes occurred in both CD4 and CD8 compartments, likely arising from convergent recombination. Because the study included only a couple of donors, the extent to which the findings can be generalized is limited. Computational filtering was required because FACS-sorted repertoires could contain abundant contaminating clonotypes from the bulk population.

Sequenced on an Illumina NovaSeq 6000. TCR cDNA was made using 5'RACE template switching, a step that added a universal primer site and unique molecular identifiers. Priming for cDNA synthesis came from both the TCR alpha and TCR beta constant segments. Library amplification used two PCR steps, and the second PCR step added sample barcodes and sequencing adapters. Sequencing of the libraries was done on either Illumina HiSeq 2500 (2x100 bp) or NovaSeq (2x150 bp). As for the authors' bioinformatics: MIGEC handled demultiplexing of reads and collapsing into UMI consensus sequences, while MiXCR performed V(D)J alignment. Vaccine-responding clonotypes were defined with edgeR using replicate PBMC samples, requiring FDR below 0.01 and a log2 fold change above 5 up to day 15. CD4 or CD8 identity was assigned to each bulk clonotype according to whether the clonotype was present at higher abundance in the sequenced CD4 repertoire or the sequenced CD8 repertoire. TCRdb passed the public sequencing reads through fastp at Q25 and MiXCR, retaining productive beta sequences. Each entry is one CDR3 protein sequence, shown with its most common DNA and genes. The V and J calls were determined by TCRdb, not by the authors. In all, the sample holds some 320,000 distinct CDR3 sequences, and 4% to 5.5% of those were seen once. The ten most abundant clones make up approximately 19% of the sample.

The treatment or condition label, read with the paper, signifies: live attenuated yellow fever vaccine strain. At each blood-draw timepoint, two biological replicates of bulk PBMCs were obtained. A standard Ficoll-Paque protocol was used to isolate PBMCs from peripheral blood. RNA was extracted with TriZol from bulk PBMCs, CD4 and CD8 fractions, and dextramer-positive and dextramer-negative fractions. The cysteine opens and the phenylalanine closes a CDR3 of 14 amino acids. Only the CDR3 part of the read is kept: 42 bases, read in frame from the first base. V and J lose 4 bases and 2 bases, and a span of 11 bases separates them. CDR1 LGHNA and CDR2 YNFKEQ are derived from the germline V gene.

The TCR originated in a young man who received the YFV17D yellow fever vaccine. The chain joins TRBV4-2 to TRBJ2-5; TRBD1 is possibly the D segment (6 matching bases). Sequenced material: PBMCs, taken 15 days after the yellow fever booster vaccination. CDR3 sequence: CASSPNGQQETQYF. At the DNA level, the sequence is TGTGCCAGCAGCCCCAACGGACAGCAAGAGACCCAGTACTTC.